A selection of T cell receptor beta chains follows, all from one sample in a study of metastatic and nonmetastatic thyroid tumors. TCRdb re-clonotyped the PCR reads via MiXCR. The sample carries 36,000 or so clones, approximately 31% recorded once. Sequencing input: tumor tissue. The receptors stem from a female donor with papillary thyroid cancer or a benign thyroid nodule (not recorded which). Some clones in this sample may be carry-over from other donors' samples. The CDR3 runs from the conserved cysteine through the conserved F or W. Fields, in order: clone size, J gene, D gene, V gene, CDR3 protein, CDR3 DNA. A D gene is named only where the DNA matches it firmly. The size of a clone is reported for some rows only, either as once, few or many, or as a class for expanded clones.

>-|TRBJ2-7|TRBD2|TRBV30
CAGAGDSYEQYF
TGTGCCGGAGCGGGGGACTCCTACGAGCAGTACTTC
>once|TRBJ2-7|TRBD1|TRBV20-1
CSAVPPDRAYEQYF
TGCAGTGCTGTCCCCCCGGACAGGGCTTACGAGCAGTACTTC
>-|TRBJ2-3|-|TRBV5-1
CASSPQGGDSPPYF
TGCGCCAGCAGCCCCCAGGGTGGGGACTCGCCCCCGTATTTT
>-|TRBJ2-1|-|TRBV12-3/TRBV12-4
CASSLASSYNEQFF
TGTGCCAGCAGTTTGGCTAGCTCCTACAATGAGCAGTTCTTC
>once|TRBJ1-6|-|TRBV7-8
CASSLRIGGSGNSPLHF
TGTGCCAGCAGCTTACGGATCGGGGGTTCAGGGAATTCACCCCTCCACTTT
>few|TRBJ2-7|TRBD1|TRBV28
CASRGQGYHEQYF
TGTGCCAGCAGGGGACAGGGGTACCACGAGCAGTACTTC
>-|TRBJ2-1|-|TRBV3-1
CASSQERGTKAYNEQFF
TGTGCCAGCAGCCAAGAAAGGGGAACAAAAGCCTACAATGAGCAGTTCTTC
>few|TRBJ2-1|TRBD2|TRBV28
CASRLGGSSYNEQFF
TGTGCCAGCAGGCTGGGGGGGAGCTCCTACAATGAGCAGTTCTTC
>few|TRBJ1-6|TRBD1|TRBV6-5
CASSYKGQDNSPLHF
TGTGCCAGCAGTTATAAGGGACAGGATAATTCACCCCTCCACTTT
>few|TRBJ1-4|-|TRBV30
CAWSVRQSNIEKLFF
TGTGCCTGGAGTGTACGACAGAGCAATATTGAAAAACTGTTTTTT